This T cell receptor beta chain was found in a study of blood T cell repertoires in COVID-19. About the research overall: Researchers got acute and convalescent COVID-19 samples from the United States, Italy and Spain. T cells, B-cell-depleted T cells, or PBMCs provided the cDNA or gDNA that served as material.

The authors' processing: Amplification from reference gene primers served as the basis for estimated nucleated cell counts. Here immunoSEQ multiplex PCR was the method, and the copy in TCRdb shows in-frame clones only, minus some. That table is the source of V, J and clone size, and D and trimming were worked out from the DNA. The repertoire has around 160,000 clones, about 88% of them found once; the top ten carry 0.99%. A note on this clone: The same CDR3 also results from other DNA sequences found in this sample.

This CDR3 contains 15 residues. In germline, CDR1 is SGHRS, CDR2 YFSETQ. V was clipped by 0 bases and J by 2 bases; unmatched bases: 1. The sample taken for sequencing was peripheral blood. This TCR was recovered from a man in his late teens or twenties with acute or convalescent COVID-19. The chain couples TRBV5-1 to TRBJ2-2; 7 nucleotides agree with TRBD1. CDR3 nucleotide sequence: TGCGCCAGCAGCTTGGGACAGGGAAACACCGGGGAGCTGTTTTTT. This codes for CASSLGQGNTGELFF.